Reported below is one T cell receptor beta chain. The antigen it recognizes is unknown. Within one base of it there is no much larger clone, and no base qualities were kept. V and J are truncated by 3 bases and 5 bases respectively, leaving an intervening sequence of 11 bases. According to the germline V gene, CDR1 reads SNHLY and CDR2 reads FYNNEI. The CDR3 sequence holds 13 residues, the cysteine and phenylalanine included. Of all the DNA, just the CDR3 is kept, 39 bases in frame from base 1. The trial excluded patients who had a history of autoimmune disease or who were on systemic immunosuppression. Peripheral blood for TCR sequencing was collected from all dose cohorts at baseline, on cycle 4 day 1, and on cycle 7 day 1. The samples were drawn from a first-in-human, open-label, multicenter phase I dose-escalation trial of ivuxolimab. Adults with locally advanced or metastatic head and neck squamous cell, hepatocellular, melanoma or renal cell carcinoma were enrolled in the trial. Before TCR sequencing, CD4+ T cells and CD8+ T cells from peripheral blood were sorted into separate populations.

The data originate from a study of OX40 agonist ivuxolimab in advanced cancers. For the study in its entirety: Ivuxolimab was a fully human IgG2 agonistic monoclonal antibody targeting the costimulatory receptor OX40 (CD134). Intravenous ivuxolimab was administered to patients every 2 weeks at six dose levels: 0.01, 0.1, 0.3, 1.5, 3 and 10 mg/kg. Of the roughly 51 dose-escalation patients, hepatocellular carcinoma was present in approximately 20, melanoma in approximately 15, renal cell carcinoma in 9 and head and neck cancer in 9. The dose-escalation cohort was around 84% male with a mean age of roughly 62 years, ranging from 23 to 79. Patients were allowed to have had prior anti-PD-1, anti-PD-L1 or anti-CTLA-4 therapy, and approximately 39% of the dose-escalation patients had been treated with checkpoint inhibitors. Partial responses occurred in three dose-escalation patients, of whom one had hepatocellular carcinoma and two had cutaneous melanoma. The purpose of peripheral TCRbeta sequencing was to test whether ivuxolimab changed TCR sequence diversity and led to clonal T-cell expansion. The paper reports the monotherapy dose-escalation portion (N ≈ 50 patients) of the phase I ivuxolimab trial.

Genomic DNA was isolated from the sorted cells so that the TCRbeta CDR3 region could be sequenced. The immunoSEQ Assay was used for sequencing of TCRbeta CDR3 regions. Imported from immuneACCESS, the table was reduced by TCRdb to in-frame sequences with V and J called. These copies leave out some clones; in studies compared against another copy, an unresolved V gene accounts for under half, and the cause of the remainder is not known. This sample gives around 98,000 clones in total; about 83% of them show up just once. The ten largest clones add up to roughly 0.52% of the sample. What the study reported, not specific to this receptor: Low levels of normalized T-cell clonal expansion were also shown by some nonresponding patients. After ivuxolimab, more expanded clones were found on average in CD8+ T cells than in CD4+ T cells. Partial responders in the 0.1-3.0 mg/kg groups had among the lowest normalized peripheral clonal expansion, especially among CD8+ T cells. Which antigens the clonally expanded peripheral T cells were specific for was not determined. At doses of 0.1 to 3.0 mg/kg, clonal expansion of both CD4+ and CD8+ blood T cells was observed from baseline to week 6.

The chain joins TRBV2 to TRBJ2-7; the D segment might be TRBD1 or TRBD2, since each matches 6 bases. The sample here was CD4+ or CD8+ T cells sorted from blood, taken in a trial of the OX40 agonist ivuxolimab. This clonotype was obtained from an adult with an advanced solid tumor such as melanoma, head and neck, liver or kidney cancer. The nucleotide sequence is given as TGTGCCAGCAGTGACACCGGGGGCAACGAGCAGTACTTC. It encodes CASSDTGGNEQYF.